This entry describes one TCR beta chain. What it binds is unknown. These data are taken from a study of CD8+CD57+ T cells in acquired aplastic anemia. Study as a whole: Healthy donors had, on average, roughly 9.9 million reads for their CD4+ cells. Study-wide results and limits: Common to patients and controls were 25 to 30 CD8+ CDR3 sequences. Significance was not reached for CD8+ Simpson's diversity between patients and controls.

J was trimmed by 3 bases and V by 5 bases; bases with no gene match: 4. Germline V gene data show CDR1 as SEHNR and CDR2 as FQNEAQ (reference sequence). The CDR3 sequence is 13 residues long. Genomic DNA acted as the template from which TCR beta VDJ combination and CDR3 sequence profiling were carried out. One entry per CDR3 protein, called by TCRdb with MiXCR from the reads. Of 100,000 to 150,000 distinct CDR3 sequences detected, about 46% appear once; the ten largest clones hold 2.5% to 3%. This clonotype originated in a human donor in good health, serving as a control. This chain joins TRBV7-9 and TRBJ2-7, with 7 bases lining up with TRBD1. The sequencing input was sorted CD4+, CD8+, or CD8+CD57+ T cells (not recorded which) from PBMCs. This CDR3 reads CASSPRQGYEQYF. CDR3 in DNA: TGTGCCAGCAGCCCCCGACAGGGCTACGAGCAGTACTTC.